This TCR beta chain was captured by sequencing in a study of T cell changes during pregnancy in multiple sclerosis. The data were produced by immunoSEQ multiplex PCR, yet TCRdb's version contains in-frame clones alone and is incomplete. The data hold around 99,000 clones, with 92% observed a single time. The specimen was peripheral blood, collected in the first trimester of pregnancy. This TCR came from a female donor with multiple sclerosis, enrolled in a pregnancy study.

DNA of the CDR3: TGTGCCAGCGTAGAGTTTAACACCGGGGAGCTGTTTTTT. Translation gives CASVEFNTGELFF. V and J are TRBV28 and TRBJ2-2; D is undetermined. CDR3 size: 13 residues. Germline loops: CDR1 MDHEN, CDR2 SYDVKM. V dropped 8 bases and J dropped 2 bases, with 9 bases sitting between them.